This T cell receptor (beta chain) comes out of a study of neurological immune-mediated disorders. This clonotype was observed many times. MiXCR, run by TCRdb on the 5' RACE reads, gives a single entry per CDR3 protein. This sample has just under 60,000 distinct CDR3 sequences, with under 4.5% found just once. CDR3 size: 12 residues. Germline loops: CDR1 SGHTA, CDR2 FQGNSA. Trimming removed 2 bases from V and 5 bases from J, with 7 bases in between. The TCR was taken from a woman aged 25 to 39 with multiple sclerosis. The sequenced sample consisted of PBMCs. The chain carries TRBV7-2 and TRBJ2-7, with D possibly being TRBD2 (5 bases). The chain's CDR3 is CASSLWRDEQYF. The CDR3 DNA reads TGTGCCAGCAGCTTATGGCGGGACGAGCAGTACTTC.